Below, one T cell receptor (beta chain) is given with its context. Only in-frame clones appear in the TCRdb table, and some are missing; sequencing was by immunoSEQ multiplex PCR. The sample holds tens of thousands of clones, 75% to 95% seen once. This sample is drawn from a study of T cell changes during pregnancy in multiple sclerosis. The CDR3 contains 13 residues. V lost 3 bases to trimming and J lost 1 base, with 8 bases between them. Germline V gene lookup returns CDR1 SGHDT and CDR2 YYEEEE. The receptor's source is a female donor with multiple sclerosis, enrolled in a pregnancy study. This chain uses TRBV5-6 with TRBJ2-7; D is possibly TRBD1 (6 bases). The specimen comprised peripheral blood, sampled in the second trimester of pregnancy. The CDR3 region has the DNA TGTGCCAGCAGCTCCGACAGGTCCTACGAGCAGTACTTC. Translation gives CASSSDRSYEQYF.